One and the same sample provided the 22 T cell receptor beta chains below, sequenced in a study of cytomegalovirus exposure and HLA in healthy donors. Use of 60 Vbeta and 13 Jbeta primers characterized the PCR. Profiling relied on immunoSEQ multiplex PCR, and the TCRdb table lists in-frame clones only, not all of them. Here the sample spans roughly 170,000 clones, 76% being singletons. Sequences were obtained from PBMCs. All receptors come from a female donor in good health and CMV-seronegative.

V is TRBV7-9 and J is TRBJ1-6; 8 bases map to TRBD1. Germline CDR1 and CDR2: SEHNR and FQNEAQ (reference sequence). Trimming removed 5 bases from V and 2 bases from J; junction bases left unmatched: 2. CDR3 length: 15 amino acids. In DNA form, the CDR3 reads TGTGCCAGCAGCCGGACAGGGACCTATAATTCACCCCTCCACTTT. Amino acid sequence: CASSRTGTYNSPLHF.

The chain uses TRBV27 and TRBJ2-7; 10 bases align to TRBD1. Germline V lookup: CDR1 MNHEY, CDR2 SMNVEV (reference sequence). V was clipped by 3 bases and J by 7 bases; unmatched bases: 9. This CDR3 region has 15 residues. In DNA, the CDR3 is TGTGCCAGCAGTTTGTTGGGGACAGGGGCCCGGGAGCAGTACTTC. Its translation: CASSLLGTGAREQYF.

As DNA, the CDR3 is TGTGCCTGGAGCTCGGGACAGGGTGCCTATGGCTACACCTTC. Translation gives CAWSSGQGAYGYTF. The genes are TRBV30 and TRBJ1-2, with TRBD1 matching 9 bases. Trimming took 3 bases from V and 4 from J; bases not matched to a gene: 6. The CDR3 totals 14 residues. Germline V gene sequence: CDR1 GTSNPN, CDR2 SVGIG (reference sequence).

V and J are TRBV7-2 and TRBJ2-5; D remains ambiguous. V lost 1 base to trimming and J lost 9 bases, with 6 bases between them. Germline CDR1 SGHTA, CDR2 FQGNSA. The CDR3 is made up of 11 amino acids. The CDR3 region has the DNA TGTGCCAGCAGCTTAGGGAGCGCCCAGTACTTC. Protein product: CASSLGSAQYF.

J is TRBJ2-2 and V is TRBV30, with TRBD1 identical over 11 bases. The CDR3 is 16 residues long. CDR1 and CDR2 from the germline V gene are GTSNPN and SVGIG (reference sequence). Trimming cost V 1 base and J 6 bases; bases outside gene matches: 7. CDR3 loop: CAWSAGRTGGSGELFF. The CDR3 DNA reads TGTGCCTGGAGTGCGGGCCGGACAGGGGGCTCCGGGGAGCTGTTTTTT.

The J gene is TRBJ2-3, the V gene TRBV11-1; 8 bases are a match to TRBD1. Germline V gives CDR1 SGHAT, CDR2 FQDESV (reference sequence). The CDR3 contains 16 residues. Trimming at V came to 4 bases and at J to 1 base, leaving 7 bases not matched to a gene. The DNA of the CDR3 is TGTGCCAGCAGCTCCCGGACAGGGTTGGGCACAGATACGCAGTATTTT. Translated: CASSSRTGLGTDTQYF.

J is TRBJ2-7 and V is TRBV7-2; 7 bases fit TRBD2. V dropped 3 bases and J dropped 9; count of bases not matched to a gene: 8. Germline lookup yields CDR1 SGHTA and CDR2 FQGNSA. The CDR3 is 13 amino acids. CDR3 region: CASSFGGGPVQYF. In DNA, the CDR3 is TGTGCCAGCAGCTTCGGGGGAGGGCCGGTGCAGTACTTC.

A single count supports this clone. Other DNA sequences from this sample encode an identical CDR3 as well. The chain is built from TRBV5-1 and TRBJ2-1; 8 positions agree with TRBD2. Losses at the gene ends were 0 bases for V and 5 bases for J; bases not matched to a gene: 7. This CDR3 has 16 amino acids. CDR1 SGHRS and CDR2 YFSETQ come from the germline V gene. CDR3 in amino acids: CASSLGAGGPHNEQFF. The CDR3 nucleotides are TGCGCCAGCAGCTTGGGGGCGGGGGGCCCCCACAATGAGCAGTTCTTC.

This clone was seen a handful of times. The chain joins TRBV5-6 to TRBJ1-5, with D uncertain. This CDR3 contains 14 residues. V lost 1 base to trimming and J lost 1 base, with 6 bases between them. Germline CDR1 SGHDT, CDR2 YYEEEE. The CDR3 sequence is CASSLSRSNQPQHF. DNA of the CDR3: TGTGCCAGCAGCTTGTCACGGAGCAATCAGCCCCAGCATTTT.

The rearrangement links TRBV10-3 to TRBJ2-1, with TRBD2 matching over 11 bases. With 4 bases clipped from V and 2 bases from J, the junction kept 10 bases outside the gene matches. This CDR3 is 18 amino acids long. Germline CDR1 and CDR2: ENHRY and SYGVKD. The CDR3 loop is CAISGFSVAGGTYNEQFF. The CDR3 DNA sequence: TGTGCCATCAGTGGGTTCTCAGTAGCGGGAGGGACCTACAATGAGCAGTTCTTC.

This sequence joins TRBV6-6 and TRBJ2-1; D is undetermined. Trimming took 2 bases from V and 0 from J, leaving 8 bases between them. The germline V gene has CDR1 MNHNY and CDR2 SVGAGI (reference sequence). The CDR3 totals 15 residues. CDR3 bases: TGTGCCAGCAGTTACGGGCAGAGCTCCTACAATGAGCAGTTCTTC. It yields the protein CASSYGQSSYNEQFF.

The rearrangement uses TRBV4-2 and TRBJ2-7; 10 bases are shared with TRBD2. Germline trimming cut 2 bases from V and 6 bases from J; bases unmatched to any gene: 10. Germline lookup yields CDR1 LGHNA and CDR2 YNFKEQ. The CDR3 totals 16 residues. Here the CDR3 DNA reads TGTGCCAGCAGCCAATTAGCTAGCGGGAGTATGGGCGAGCAGTACTTC. The encoded protein is CASSQLASGSMGEQYF.

The chain joins TRBV5-6 to TRBJ2-5; TRBD1 matches at 8 bases. The DNA end favors TRBJ2-7, so the J call may be wrong. This CDR3 contains 14 residues. CDR1 is SGHDT and CDR2 is YYEEEE in the germline V gene. The CDR3 protein is CASSSRTGYYEQYF. DNA of the CDR3: TGTGCCAGCAGCTCCCGGACAGGGTACTACGAGCAGTACTTC.

The CDR3 here is CASSEQGGDTEAFF. The CDR3 coding sequence is TGTGCCAGCAGCGAACAGGGTGGGGACACTGAAGCTTTCTTT. This chain uses TRBV9 with TRBJ1-1, with a tentative D call TRBD1 (6 bases). The CDR3 contains 14 residues. Trimming pared 3 bases from V and 3 bases from J, leaving 12 bases between. Looked up from germline, CDR1 is SGDLS and CDR2 is YYNGEE. Supplemented by reference TRBV9 and TRBJ1-1, the full variable domain reads DSGVTQTPKHLITATGQRVTLRCSPRSGDLSVYWYQQSLDQGLQFLIQYYNGEERAKGNILERFSAQQFPDLHSELNLSSLELGDSALYFCASSEQGGDTEAFFGQGTRLTVV.

The gene calls are TRBV4-1 and TRBJ1-1, with 8 bases fitting TRBD1. CDR3 length equals 15 residues. J gave up 1 base and V 3 bases, and 4 bases lay outside the gene matches. Germline values: CDR1 MGHRA, CDR2 YSYEKL. CDR3 in amino acids: CASSHLRGRNTEAFF. CDR3 in DNA: TGCGCCAGCAGCCATCTCAGGGGGCGGAACACTGAAGCTTTCTTT.

The V and J genes are TRBV11-3 and TRBJ2-7, with D tentatively TRBD2 (6 bases). Deletions cut 1 base from V and 8 bases from J, with 12 bases between. This CDR3 is built from 13 residues. The germline V gene encodes CDR1 SGHNT and CDR2 YENEEA. CDR3 sequence: CASSLGLREKQYF. CDR3 nucleotide sequence: TGTGCCAGCAGCTTAGGCTTACGGGAGAAGCAGTACTTC.

The gene calls are TRBV7-2 and TRBJ1-2; 7 positions agree with TRBD1. CDR3 length equals 13 residues. V trimming: 1 base; J trimming: 8 bases; junction bases outside the gene matches: 4. Germline V gene lookup returns CDR1 SGHTA and CDR2 FQGNSA. CDR3 in DNA: TGTGCCAGCAGCTTAGGAGTGACAGGGGGCTACACCTTC. The encoded protein is CASSLGVTGGYTF.

CDR3: CASSFGQGSNSPLHF. CDR3 coding DNA: TGCGCCAGCAGCTTCGGACAGGGGTCTAATTCACCCCTCCACTTT. The chain employs TRBV5-1 and TRBJ1-6; 9 bases fit TRBD1. In germline, CDR1 is SGHRS, CDR2 YFSETQ. CDR3 length: 15 amino acids. Trimming removed 2 bases from V and 6 bases from J; junction bases left unmatched: 3. The full variable domain, with the rest looked up from reference TRBV5-1 and TRBJ1-6, is KAGVTQTPRYLIKTRGQQVTLSCSPISGHRSVSWYQQTPGQGLQFLFEYFSETQRNKGNFPGRFSGRQFSNSRSEMNVSTLELGDSALYLCASSFGQGSNSPLHFGNGTRLTVT.

For this clone: In the same sample, other DNA sequences code for this CDR3. The chain uses TRBV4-3 and TRBJ2-5; TRBD1 is a possible D gene (6 bases). The J call may be mistaken, given a closer DNA end match to TRBJ2-7. The CDR3 loop spans 13 amino acids. Looked up from germline, CDR1 is LGHNA and CDR2 is YSLEER. Written as DNA, the CDR3 is TGCGCCAGCAGCCAAGACAGGGGCTACGAGCAGTACTTC. This codes for CASSQDRGYEQYF.

J is TRBJ2-2 and V is TRBV9; TRBD2 matches 9 bases. CDR1 is SGDLS and CDR2 is YYNGEE in the germline V gene. Trimming cost V 0 bases and J 5 bases; bases outside gene matches: 8. This CDR3 has 17 residues. The CDR3 nucleotides are TGTGCCAGCAGCGTAGTCTTGACTAGCGGTGGTACCGGGGAGCTGTTTTTT. Its protein product is CASSVVLTSGGTGELFF.

The V gene is TRBV27, the J gene TRBJ2-7; 10 positions match TRBD2. The CDR3 length is 15 residues. Germline CDR1 and CDR2: MNHEY and SMNVEV (reference sequence). J lost 3 bases, V lost 2 bases, and 4 bases had no gene match. Here the CDR3 DNA reads TGTGCCAGCAGTTTACTAGCGGGAGTCCGCTACGAGCAGTACTTC. This translates into CASSLLAGVRYEQYF.

In its sample, this clone was seen once. The rearrangement uses TRBV19 and TRBJ1-4, with 7 positions matching TRBD1. The CDR3 has 14 residues. Per germline, CDR1 LNHDA and CDR2 SQIVND (reference sequence). Trimming at V came to 6 bases and at J to 5 bases, leaving 6 bases not matched to a gene. The CDR3 here is CASRGGGLNEKLFF. The CDR3 nucleotides read TGTGCCAGTAGAGGAGGGGGCTTAAATGAAAAACTGTTTTTT.